The 23 T cell receptor beta chains listed next were all sequenced from one sample in a study of blood T cell repertoires in COVID-19. The protocol was immunoSEQ multiplex PCR, while the TCRdb copy is restricted to in-frame clones and leaves out a portion. Seen here are about 120,000 clones, around 89% observed once, and the top ten hold 25% to 30%. Sequenced material: peripheral blood. These receptors were obtained from a man in his 70s with active or convalescent COVID-19.

This clone was seen only a few times. This chain connects TRBV28 to TRBJ1-2, with 8 bases fitting TRBD1. The germline V gene has CDR1 MDHEN and CDR2 SYDVKM. J lost 4 bases, V lost 6 bases, and 10 bases had no gene match. The CDR3 runs 15 residues. This CDR3 is CASRQTQGASYGYTF. The CDR3 DNA follows: TGTGCCAGCAGACAAACCCAGGGGGCTAGCTATGGCTACACCTTC.

The chain employs TRBV12-2 and TRBJ1-4. TRBV12-2 is shown as a pseudogene. The CDR3 sequence is 15 residues long. The CDR3 region has the DNA TGTGCAAGTCGCTCCCCAGCCAGGGAGGGGGAAAAACTGTTTTTT. Protein: CASRSPAREGEKLFF.

V usage is TRBV7-2 and J usage is TRBJ1-6; weak D call: TRBD1 (6 bases). V was cut by 7 bases and J by 7 bases, with 11 bases left in between. Per the germline V gene, CDR1 is SGHTA and CDR2 is FQGNSA. The CDR3 sequence is 13 residues long. The DNA of the CDR3 is TGTGCCAGCAAAGGACAGAACAATTCACCCCTCCACTTT. This gives the protein CASKGQNNSPLHF.

The V and J genes are TRBV19 and TRBJ2-1; 9 positions agree with TRBD1. The CDR3 runs 13 residues. Unmatched junction bases numbered 4, after V lost 6 bases and J lost 7 bases. Germline V lookup: CDR1 LNHDA, CDR2 SQIVND (reference sequence). CDR3 nucleotides: TGTGCCAGTAGACGGGACAGGGAAAATGAGCAGTTCTTC. Protein sequence: CASRRDRENEQFF.

The chain uses TRBV11-1 and TRBJ2-7; 9 nucleotides match TRBD1. The CDR3 covers 13 residues. CDR1 is SGHAT and CDR2 is FQDESV in the germline V gene (reference sequence). With 6 bases clipped from V and 3 bases from J, the junction kept 3 bases outside the gene matches. Here the CDR3 DNA reads TGTGCCAGCAGACTGGACAGGGGCTACGAGCAGTACTTC. This encodes CASRLDRGYEQYF.

J is TRBJ1-1 and V is TRBV7-9; D uncertain. Germline V gene lookup returns CDR1 SEHNR and CDR2 FQNEAQ (reference sequence). V gave up 5 bases and J gave up 0 bases, with 7 bases separating them. The CDR3 contains 13 residues. The CDR3 DNA sequence: TGTGCCAGCAGCAATCAATTGAACACTGAAGCTTTCTTT. Protein: CASSNQLNTEAFF.

The V call is TRBV6-5, the J call TRBJ2-7; 10 positions agree with TRBD2. CDR1 is MNHEY, CDR2 SVGAGI, per germline. The V segment lost 6 bases and the J segment 2 bases; nucleotides outside the gene matches: 7. The CDR3 runs to 15 residues. CDR3 DNA: TGTGCCAGCAGCTCGAAGCGGGAGGGTACCTACGAGCAGTACTTC. Translation gives CASSSKREGTYEQYF.

The chain has TRBV28 and TRBJ1-2, with 11 bases lining up with TRBD1. V shed 6 bases, J shed 2 bases, and the junction held 17 bases outside the gene matches. Looked up from germline, CDR1 is MDHEN and CDR2 is SYDVKM. The CDR3 is made up of 19 amino acids. CDR3 coding DNA: TGTGCCAGCAGCTGGGCCCCCCCGGGACAGGGGGATTCCAACTATGGCTACACCTTC. Translation: CASSWAPPGQGDSNYGYTF.

The rearrangement links TRBV19 to TRBJ2-1; maybe TRBD2 (6 bases). This CDR3 is 15 amino acids long. Germline CDR1 is LNHDA and CDR2 is SQIVND (reference sequence). Trimming pared 5 bases from V and 15 bases from J, leaving 26 bases between. The CDR3 DNA reads TGTGCCAGTAGTCCCAATACCTTTCGGAGGGAATCAGGGTTCTTC. The encoded protein is CASSPNTFRRESGFF.

The chain is built from TRBV3-1 (or the pseudogene TRBV3-2) and TRBJ1-6; D is uncertain. This CDR3 has 16 residues. Looked up from germline, CDR1 is LGHDT and CDR2 is YNNKEL (reference sequence). The V end was cut by 1 base, the J end by 13 bases, with 20 bases between. The CDR3 nucleotides read TGTGCCAGCAGCCAAGGCCCCGACATGGGAGTCGGGCCCCTCCACTTT. It specifies CASSQGPDMGVGPLHF.

The table lists this clone with a few counts. This sequence joins TRBV11-2 and TRBJ1-6; D remains ambiguous. The CDR3 is 16 residues long. Trimming shortened V by 3 bases and J by 9 bases, and 18 bases separated the two germline ends. Germline assignment: CDR1 SGHAT and CDR2 FQNNGV. The CDR3 coding sequence is TGTGCCAGCAGCTTGGGCAGGTCCTTTTCGTCTTCACCCCTCCACTTT. Translation gives CASSLGRSFSSSPLHF.

The rearrangement uses TRBV28 and TRBJ2-7; D ambiguous. Germline V CDR1 and CDR2: MDHEN, SYDVKM. CDR3 length: 12 residues. V gave up 3 bases and J gave up 7 bases, with 10 bases separating them. CDR3 sequence: CASSFLSQEQYF. CDR3 nucleotides: TGTGCCAGCAGTTTTTTATCGCAGGAGCAGTACTTC.

The V and J genes are TRBV6-6 and TRBJ2-1; TRBD2 matches at 7 bases. The trim removed 6 bases at V and 10 bases at J, leaving 12 bases unmatched. CDR1 MNHNY and CDR2 SVGAGI come from the germline V gene (reference sequence). The CDR3 has 14 amino acids. CDR3 region: CASSGRGGPPEQFF. The CDR3 DNA follows: TGTGCCAGCAGCGGGCGGGGAGGGCCCCCCGAGCAGTTCTTC.

J is TRBJ2-1 and V is TRBV21-1; the table's D call TRBD2 went unverified against the DNA. TRBV21-1 corresponds to a pseudogene. This CDR3 is 17 amino acids long. This CDR3 reads CASPGEGSLSSYNEQFF. In DNA form, the CDR3 reads TGTGCCAGCCCGGGGGAGGGGTCCCTAAGCTCCTACAATGAGCAGTTCTTC.

Details on this clone: One junction end does not reproduce the germline sequence, and a read error may be involved. The gene calls are TRBV5-4 and TRBJ2-5; 9 bases are a match to TRBD1. This CDR3 comprises 16 residues. CDR1 is SGHNT and CDR2 is YYREEE in the germline V gene (reference sequence). CDR3 in amino acids: CASSLWTGAQVEDLNF. The CDR3 DNA is TGTGCCAGCAGCTTGTGGACAGGGGCTCAAGTGGAGGACTTGAACTTC. Based on the CDR3 plus reference TRBV5-4 and TRBJ2-5, the full variable domain is ETGVTQSPTHLIKTRGQQVTLRCSSQSGHNTVSWYQQALGQGPQFIFQYYREEENGRGNFPPRFSGLQFPNYSSELNVNALELDDSALYLCASSLWTGAQVEDLNFGPGTRLLVL.

The chain couples TRBV2 to TRBJ2-3; 13 positions agree with TRBD2. Trimming at V came to 4 bases and at J to 5 bases, leaving 3 bases not matched to a gene. This CDR3 contains 15 residues. Germline CDR1 is SNHLY and CDR2 is FYNNEI. In DNA, the CDR3 is TGTGCCAGCAGTGCCCGGACTAGCGGGGGAGATACGCAGTATTTT. It codes for CASSARTSGGDTQYF.

This sequence joins TRBV6-6 and TRBJ2-1, with D unresolved. The CDR3 spans 11 residues. Trimming left V 5 bases short and J 10 bases short, with 9 bases between. CDR1 is MNHNY, CDR2 SVGAGI, per germline (reference sequence). The CDR3 DNA is TGTGCCAGCAGTACCCAGGCGGAGCAGTTCTTC. Amino acid sequence: CASSTQAEQFF.

V usage is TRBV5-1 and J usage is TRBJ2-1; a possible D gene is TRBD1 (6 bases). This CDR3 region has 15 residues. V lost 0 bases and J 3 bases, leaving 10 bases between the germline ends. Germline V gene lookup returns CDR1 SGHRS and CDR2 YFSETQ. The CDR3 here is CASSLALDSYNEQFF. Written as DNA, the CDR3 is TGCGCCAGCAGCTTGGCCTTGGACAGCTACAATGAGCAGTTCTTC. Combining the CDR3 with reference TRBV5-1 and TRBJ2-1 gives the whole variable domain KAGVTQTPRYLIKTRGQQVTLSCSPISGHRSVSWYQQTPGQGLQFLFEYFSETQRNKGNFPGRFSGRQFSNSRSEMNVSTLELGDSALYLCASSLALDSYNEQFFGPGTRLTVL.

This chain joins TRBV29-1 and TRBJ2-1, with TRBD1 matching 7 bases. Trimming removed 7 bases from V and 10 bases from J; junction bases left unmatched: 7. Germline CDR1 is SQVTM and CDR2 is ANQGSEA. The length of the CDR3 is 11 residues. CDR3 sequence: CSGQGPGEQFF. DNA of the CDR3: TGCAGCGGACAGGGTCCCGGAGAGCAGTTCTTC.

The V call is TRBV11-3, the J call TRBJ2-3, with TRBD2 matching 15 bases. The V segment lost 4 bases and the J segment 7 bases; nucleotides outside the gene matches: 6. In germline, CDR1 is SGHNT, CDR2 YENEEA. This CDR3 has 16 residues. CDR3 coding DNA: TGTGCCAGCAGCTCCGGACTAGCGGGAGGGCCGTATACGCAGTATTTT. Translated: CASSSGLAGGPYTQYF.

The V and J genes are TRBV29-1 and TRBJ2-7; TRBD2 matches 8 bases. Germline CDR1 SQVTM, CDR2 ANQGSEA. This CDR3 comprises 15 residues. Trimming at V came to 4 bases and at J to 5 bases, leaving 13 bases not matched to a gene. DNA for the CDR3: TGCAGCGTTGGGGCGGGAGGAGTAGGTGGAGACGAGCAGTACTTC. Its translation: CSVGAGGVGGDEQYF.

The CDR3 loop is CASSLDNQPQHF. In DNA, the CDR3 is TGTGCCAGCAGCCTAGATAATCAGCCCCAGCATTTT. This chain joins TRBV28 and TRBJ1-5, with D uncertain. Trimming removed 6 bases at V and 4 bases at J, with 7 bases between. The length of the CDR3 is 12 residues. Germline CDR1 is MDHEN and CDR2 is SYDVKM. The full variable domain, in which reference TRBV28 and TRBJ1-5 provide the parts outside the CDR3, is DVKVTQSSRYLVKRTGEKVFLECVQDMDHENMFWYRQDPGLGLRLIYFSYDVKMKEKGDIPEGYSVSREKKERFSLILESASTNQTSMYLCASSLDNQPQHFGDGTRLSIL.

The rearrangement uses TRBV2 and TRBJ2-3, with 9 positions matching TRBD2. J lost 6 bases, V lost 7 bases, and 2 bases had no gene match. CDR1 is SNHLY and CDR2 is FYNNEI in the germline V gene. CDR3 length: 12 residues. The CDR3 reads CASKAGGDTQYF. Written as DNA, the CDR3 is TGTGCCAGCAAAGCGGGAGGCGATACGCAGTATTTT.